The subject of this entry is one T cell receptor beta chain. Seattle's enrolled individuals joined amid active infection and were then monitored longitudinally. The sample is drawn from a study of blood T cell repertoires in COVID-19. Across the whole study: Acute-phase and convalescent COVID-19 samples originated in the United States, Italy and Spain. The analysed material was cDNA or gDNA that came from T cells, B-cell-depleted T cells, or PBMCs.

The CDR3 has 14 amino acids. The V and J ends lost 5 bases and 1 base, in that order; junction bases with no gene match: 4. In germline, CDR1 is SGHNT, CDR2 YYREEE (reference sequence). Repertoires were generated with immunoSEQ multiplex PCR, while TCRdb's copy carries only in-frame clones and drops some. The sample lists some 180,000 clones; roughly 76% were seen once. The chain employs TRBV5-4 and TRBJ2-7; 9 bases map to TRBD1. Sample: peripheral blood. The clonotype was recovered from an elderly woman with COVID-19, enrolled during active disease. The CDR3, as DNA: TGTGCCAGCAGAACCGGGACAGGGTCCTACGAGCAGTACTTC. The encoded protein is CASRTGTGSYEQYF.